The TCR beta chain described here comes from a study of cytomegalovirus exposure and HLA in healthy donors. Study as a whole: Early release data held about 92 million unique TCRs from HLA-typed donors.

In the case of this clone: Its target is not known.

Per germline, CDR1 SGHDN and CDR2 FVKESK. This CDR3 contains 14 residues. Trimming took 4 bases from V and 14 from J; bases not matched to a gene: 11. Study results and limitations: The authors listed 164 TCR beta chains as cytomegalovirus-associated.

13 Jbeta primers and 60 Vbeta primers were used for the PCR. Original analysis: About 10 million of 80 million or so unique TCR beta chains were shared, per a later count. The protocol was immunoSEQ multiplex PCR, while the TCRdb copy is restricted to in-frame clones and leaves out a portion. The D gene and trimming were derived from the DNA, and the V and J assignments and clone size from that table. Of fewer than 85,000 clones in the sample, around 82% were seen once. Material: PBMCs. This receptor was obtained from a man aged 40-49 years in good health and CMV-seronegative. The V and J genes are TRBV14 and TRBJ1-6; 7 bases map to TRBD1. CDR3 in DNA: TGTGCCAGCAGCCGGGACAGTGGGGTAGGGGCCCTCCACTTT. Protein sequence: CASSRDSGVGALHF.